This T cell receptor (beta chain) is from a study of monozygotic twins with inflammatory bowel disease. Blood samples measuring roughly 2.3 ml were taken per donor. This CDR3 is 17 amino acids long. Germline CDR1 and CDR2: SGHVT and SQSDAQ. A word on this clonotype: Antigen: not known.

Study outcomes and limitations: Distinguishing T cell subtypes was not possible.

Eight separate reactions per sample yielded the cDNA. During cDNA synthesis, UMIs that each contained a 6-nucleotide sample barcode were added by means of template switching. No DNA is given; TCRdb re-called the 5' RACE reads and lists each CDR3 protein once. The sample spans fewer than 550,000 distinct CDR3 sequences; the ten largest clones claim 2% to 2.5%. Sequencing was carried out using blood. This clonotype was obtained from a human donor with ulcerative colitis or Crohn's disease, or a healthy co-twin of an affected twin (not recorded which). The rearrangement joins TRBV7-4 to TRBJ1-1; the D gene TCRdb calls, TRBD1, cannot be checked with no DNA. CDR3 residues: CASSCRDRGRGNTEAFF.